The clone carrying this T cell receptor beta chain was recorded many times. Its matching antigen is unknown. These data are taken from a study of response to subunit inactivated influenza vaccine. TCRdb re-derived calls from the RT-PCR reads in MiXCR, one entry per CDR3 protein. This table holds about 160,000 distinct CDR3 sequences, about a tenth found once. V lost 5 bases to trimming and J lost 0 bases, with 16 bases between them. Per germline, CDR1 SGHTA and CDR2 FQGNSA. The CDR3 has 16 amino acids. Study-wide results and caveats: Authors suggested each seasonal influenza vaccination recruits few new T cells.

The sequence was obtained from a man aged 50 to 60 who received an inactivated influenza vaccine. The chain is built from TRBV7-2 and TRBJ1-2; no firm D call. The source material was non-naive T cells sorted from PBMCs, sampled about 40 days after vaccination. CDR3 in DNA: TGTGCCAGCAGCCTCCAACGGGTGGTATCTAACTATGGCTACACCTTC. Protein: CASSLQRVVSNYGYTF.